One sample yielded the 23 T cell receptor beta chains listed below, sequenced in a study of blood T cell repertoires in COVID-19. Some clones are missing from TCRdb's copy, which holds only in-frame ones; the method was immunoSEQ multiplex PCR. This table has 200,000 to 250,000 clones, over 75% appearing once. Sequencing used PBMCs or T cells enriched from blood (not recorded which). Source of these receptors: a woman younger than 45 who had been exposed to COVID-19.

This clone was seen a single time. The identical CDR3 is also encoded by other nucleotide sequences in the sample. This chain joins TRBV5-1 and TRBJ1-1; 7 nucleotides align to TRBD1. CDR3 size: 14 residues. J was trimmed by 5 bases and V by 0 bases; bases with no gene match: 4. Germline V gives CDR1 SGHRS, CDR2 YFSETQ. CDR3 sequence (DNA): TGCGCCAGCAGCTTGGGACAGGGAAAGACTGAAGCTTTCTTT. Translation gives CASSLGQGKTEAFF. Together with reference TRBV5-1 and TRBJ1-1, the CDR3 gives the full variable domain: KAGVTQTPRYLIKTRGQQVTLSCSPISGHRSVSWYQQTPGQGLQFLFEYFSETQRNKGNFPGRFSGRQFSNSRSEMNVSTLELGDSALYLCASSLGQGKTEAFFGQGTRLTVV.

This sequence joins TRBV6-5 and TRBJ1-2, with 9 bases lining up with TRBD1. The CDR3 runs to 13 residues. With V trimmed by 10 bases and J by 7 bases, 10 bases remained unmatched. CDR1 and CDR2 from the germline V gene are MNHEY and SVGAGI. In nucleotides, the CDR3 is TGTGCCATCCAGCCGGGACAGGGATCTGGCTACACCTTC. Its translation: CAIQPGQGSGYTF.

CDR3 DNA: TGTGCCAGCAGCTTGGCCGGGTCAGCTAATTCACCCCTCCACTTT. It encodes CASSLAGSANSPLHF. The rearrangement joins TRBV5-4 to TRBJ1-6, with D unresolved. The CDR3 spans 15 residues. V lost 0 bases and J lost 6, with 10 bases in between. Germline V gene sequence: CDR1 SGHNT, CDR2 YYREEE (reference sequence).

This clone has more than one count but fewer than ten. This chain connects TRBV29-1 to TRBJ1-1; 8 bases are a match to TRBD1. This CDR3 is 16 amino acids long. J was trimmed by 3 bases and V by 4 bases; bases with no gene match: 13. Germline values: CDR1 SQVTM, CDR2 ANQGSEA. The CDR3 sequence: CSVGGTGGRWDTEAFF. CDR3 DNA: TGCAGCGTTGGTGGGACAGGCGGCCGGTGGGACACTGAAGCTTTCTTT.

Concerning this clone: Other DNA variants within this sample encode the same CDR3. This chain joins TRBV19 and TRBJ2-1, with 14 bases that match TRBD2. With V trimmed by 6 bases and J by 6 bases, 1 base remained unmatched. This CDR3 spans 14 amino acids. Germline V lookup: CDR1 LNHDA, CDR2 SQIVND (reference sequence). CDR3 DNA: TGTGCCAGTAGAGGGACTAGCGGGAGCAATGAGCAGTTCTTC. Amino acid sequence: CASRGTSGSNEQFF.

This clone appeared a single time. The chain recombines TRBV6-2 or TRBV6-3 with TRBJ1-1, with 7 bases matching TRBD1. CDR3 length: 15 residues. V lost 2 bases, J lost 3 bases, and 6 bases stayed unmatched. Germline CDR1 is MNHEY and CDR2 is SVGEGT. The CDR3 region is CASSYDRESDTEAFF. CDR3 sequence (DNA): TGTGCCAGCAGTTACGACAGGGAGTCGGACACTGAAGCTTTCTTT.

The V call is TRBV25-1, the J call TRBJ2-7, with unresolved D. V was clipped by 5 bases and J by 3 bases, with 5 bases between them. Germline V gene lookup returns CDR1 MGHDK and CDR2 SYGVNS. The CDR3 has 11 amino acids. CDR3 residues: CASSPSYEQYF. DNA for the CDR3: TGTGCCAGCAGTCCTAGCTACGAGCAGTACTTC.

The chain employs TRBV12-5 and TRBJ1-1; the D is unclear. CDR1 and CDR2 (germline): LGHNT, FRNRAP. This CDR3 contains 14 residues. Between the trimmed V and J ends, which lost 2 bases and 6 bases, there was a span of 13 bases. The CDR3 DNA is TGTGCTAGTGGTTTGCGGCGGGAAAAGGCTGAAGCTTTCTTT. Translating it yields CASGLRREKAEAFF.

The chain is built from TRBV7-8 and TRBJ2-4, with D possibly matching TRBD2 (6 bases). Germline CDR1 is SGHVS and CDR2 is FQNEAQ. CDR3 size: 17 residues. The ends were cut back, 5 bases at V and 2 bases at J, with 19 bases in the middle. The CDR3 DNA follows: TGTGCCAGCAGCAACCGTTGGGGGGAGCGGTCCAAAAACATTCAGTACTTC. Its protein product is CASSNRWGERSKNIQYF.

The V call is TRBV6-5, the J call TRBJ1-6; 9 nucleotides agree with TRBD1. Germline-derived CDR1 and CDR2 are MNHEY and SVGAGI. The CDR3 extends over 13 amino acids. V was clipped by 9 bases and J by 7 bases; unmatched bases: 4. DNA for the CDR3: TGTGCCAGTACTGGACAGGGGAATTCACCCCTCCACTTT. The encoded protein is CASTGQGNSPLHF.

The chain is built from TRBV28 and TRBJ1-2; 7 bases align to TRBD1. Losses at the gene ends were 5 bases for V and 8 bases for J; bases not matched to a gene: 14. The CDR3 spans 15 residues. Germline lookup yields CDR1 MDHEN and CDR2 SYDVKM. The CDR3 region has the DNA TGTGCCAGCAGTCCGCTACAGGGGACCGGGGGCGGCTACACCTTC. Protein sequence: CASSPLQGTGGGYTF.

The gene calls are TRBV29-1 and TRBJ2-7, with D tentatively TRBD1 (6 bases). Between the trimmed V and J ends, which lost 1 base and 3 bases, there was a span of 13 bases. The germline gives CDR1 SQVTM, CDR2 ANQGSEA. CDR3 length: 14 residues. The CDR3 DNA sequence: TGCAGCGTTGAAGCCGAGGGACACCTCTACGAGCAGTACTTC. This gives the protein CSVEAEGHLYEQYF.

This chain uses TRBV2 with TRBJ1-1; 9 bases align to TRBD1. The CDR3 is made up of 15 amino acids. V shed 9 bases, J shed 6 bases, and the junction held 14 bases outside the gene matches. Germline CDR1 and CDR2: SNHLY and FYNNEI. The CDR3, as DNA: TGTGCCAGACCGAATTACCGGGACAGGGCCTCTGAAGCTTTCTTT. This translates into CARPNYRDRASEAFF.

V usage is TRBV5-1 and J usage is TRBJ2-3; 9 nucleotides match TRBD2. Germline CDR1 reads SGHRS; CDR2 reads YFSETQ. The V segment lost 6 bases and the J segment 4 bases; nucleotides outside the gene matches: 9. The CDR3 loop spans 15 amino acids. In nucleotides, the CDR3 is TGCGCCAGCACCCCCAGCGGGAGGTCGGCAGATACGCAGTATTTT. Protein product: CASTPSGRSADTQYF.

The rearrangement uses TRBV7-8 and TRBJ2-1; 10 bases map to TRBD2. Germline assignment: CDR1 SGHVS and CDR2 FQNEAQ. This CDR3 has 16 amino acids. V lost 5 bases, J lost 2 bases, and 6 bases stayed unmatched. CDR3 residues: CASSPQAGGAYNEQFF. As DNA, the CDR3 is TGTGCCAGCAGCCCCCAAGCGGGAGGGGCCTACAATGAGCAGTTCTTC.

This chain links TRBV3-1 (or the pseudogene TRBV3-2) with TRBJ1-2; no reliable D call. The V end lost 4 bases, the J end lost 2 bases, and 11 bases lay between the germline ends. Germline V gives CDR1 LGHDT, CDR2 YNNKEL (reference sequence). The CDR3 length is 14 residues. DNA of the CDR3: TGTGCCAGCAGCCCGGTTAACCGAAACTATGGCTACACCTTC. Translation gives CASSPVNRNYGYTF.

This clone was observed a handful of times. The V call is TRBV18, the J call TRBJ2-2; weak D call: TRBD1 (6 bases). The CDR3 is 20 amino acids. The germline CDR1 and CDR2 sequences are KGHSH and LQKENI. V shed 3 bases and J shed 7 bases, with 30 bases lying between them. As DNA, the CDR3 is TGTGCCAGCTCACCCCTCAATATTCCCTCCGGGACAAGACTTATCGGGGAGCTGTTTTTT. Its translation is CASSPLNIPSGTRLIGELFF.

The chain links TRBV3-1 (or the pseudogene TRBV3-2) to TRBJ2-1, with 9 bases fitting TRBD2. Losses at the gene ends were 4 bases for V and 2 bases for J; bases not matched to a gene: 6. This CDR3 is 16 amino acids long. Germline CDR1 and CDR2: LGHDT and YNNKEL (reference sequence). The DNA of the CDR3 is TGTGCCAGCAGCCGCCTAGCGGGACTCACCTACAATGAGCAGTTCTTC. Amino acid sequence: CASSRLAGLTYNEQFF.

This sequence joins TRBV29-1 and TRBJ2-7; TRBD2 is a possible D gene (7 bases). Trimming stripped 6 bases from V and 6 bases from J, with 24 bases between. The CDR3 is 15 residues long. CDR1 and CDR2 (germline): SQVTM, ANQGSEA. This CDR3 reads CSVRGSGMSVGEQYF. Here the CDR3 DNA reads TGCAGCGTGAGGGGGAGCGGGATGAGTGTAGGCGAGCAGTACTTC.

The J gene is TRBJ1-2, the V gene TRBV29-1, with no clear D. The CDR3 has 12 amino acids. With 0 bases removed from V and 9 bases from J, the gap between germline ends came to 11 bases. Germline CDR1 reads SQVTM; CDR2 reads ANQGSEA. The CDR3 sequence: CSVEEQFARYTF. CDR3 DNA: TGCAGCGTTGAAGAACAGTTTGCTCGCTACACCTTC. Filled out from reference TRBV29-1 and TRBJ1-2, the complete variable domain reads SAVISQKPSRDICQRGTSLTIQCQVDSQVTMMFWYRQQPGQSLTLIATANQGSEATYESGFVIDKFPISRPNLTFSTLTVSNMSPEDSSIYLCSVEEQFARYTFGSGTRLTVV.

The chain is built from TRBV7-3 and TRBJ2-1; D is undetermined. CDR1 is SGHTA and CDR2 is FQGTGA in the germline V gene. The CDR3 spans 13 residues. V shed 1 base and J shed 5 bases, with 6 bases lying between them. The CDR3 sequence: CASSLMANNEQFF. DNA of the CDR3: TGTGCCAGCAGCTTAATGGCCAACAATGAGCAGTTCTTC.

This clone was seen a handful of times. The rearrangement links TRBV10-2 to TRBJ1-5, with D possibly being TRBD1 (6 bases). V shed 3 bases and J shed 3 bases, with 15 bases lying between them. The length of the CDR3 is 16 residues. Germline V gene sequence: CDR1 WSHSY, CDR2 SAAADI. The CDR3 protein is CASSDSQGRDNQPQHF. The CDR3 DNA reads TGCGCCAGCAGTGACTCGCAGGGGCGCGACAATCAGCCCCAGCATTTT.

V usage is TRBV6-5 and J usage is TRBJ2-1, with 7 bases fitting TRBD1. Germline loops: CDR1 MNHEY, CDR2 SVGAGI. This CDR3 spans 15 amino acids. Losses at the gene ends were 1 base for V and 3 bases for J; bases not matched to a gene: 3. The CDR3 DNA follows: TGTGCCAGCAGTTACTTGCAGGGGGACTACAATGAGCAGTTCTTC. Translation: CASSYLQGDYNEQFF.